This T cell receptor (beta chain) was captured by sequencing in a study of T-cell reconstitution after alpha-beta-depleted transplantation in children. A note on this clonotype: Its antigen is unidentified.

Study-wide findings and caveats: The study reportedly traced alpha-beta T cells about two months after transplant to several hundred expanded graft clones.

Preparing the TCRbeta library involved the use of unique molecular identifiers. TCRdb re-analysed the PCR reads in MiXCR, keeping a single row per CDR3 protein. The sample carries more than 500,000 distinct CDR3 sequences, roughly 10% recorded once. Germline V CDR1 and CDR2: MGHDK, SYGVNS. Trimming removed 5 bases at V and 7 bases at J, with 12 bases between. CDR3 length: 13 residues. The origin of this receptor is a female patient aged 2-9 years who had a stem cell transplant for aplastic anemia, so the T cells may come from the graft donor. This chain uses TRBV25-1 with TRBJ2-4; possible D gene TRBD2, 6 bases. The specimen comprised PBMCs, mostly from graft donor cells, sampled 180 days after TCRalphabeta/CD19-depleted stem cell transplant. CDR3 DNA: TGTGCCAGCAGTTTGGGACTGGGGAACATTCAGTACTTC. As protein: CASSLGLGNIQYF.